At least ten counts were recorded for the clone carrying this T cell receptor beta chain. These data are taken from a study of CD4 and CD8 cells across lung adenocarcinoma regions. Samples came from patients with localized non-small cell lung adenocarcinoma. The germline V gene encodes CDR1 SGHNT and CDR2 YENEEA. V dropped 4 bases and J dropped 6; count of bases not matched to a gene: 1. The CDR3 runs 14 residues. MiXCR was run by TCRdb on the PCR reads, yielding one entry per CDR3 protein. This table holds 15,000 to 20,000 distinct CDR3 sequences, 50% found once. Material: CD8+ T cells from the margin of a lung tumor. The V gene is TRBV11-3, the J gene TRBJ2-2; 11 nucleotides agree with TRBD1. This receptor was obtained from a male donor with lung adenocarcinoma. The CD4 and CD8 labels of this study may be unreliable. The CDR3 DNA sequence: TGTGCCAGCAGCTCGGGACAGGGGGCCGGGGAGCTGTTTTTT. Translated: CASSSGQGAGELFF.